This entry describes one TCR beta chain. This entry is derived from a study of blood T cell repertoires in COVID-19. About the research overall: Whether acute or convalescent, the COVID-19 samples came from the United States, Italy and Spain. Sources were T cells, B-cell-depleted T cells, or PBMCs; the material itself was cDNA or gDNA.

In the original analysis: Amplification of reference gene primers was used by the study to estimate nucleated cell counts. TCRdb keeps only in-frame clones here, not all; method: immunoSEQ multiplex PCR. The V and J calls and the clone size are those of that table, but D and trimming were determined from the DNA. The sample includes around 200,000 clones, 70% to 90% of them seen just once. Germline loops: CDR1 MNHEY, CDR2 SVGEGT. The CDR3 extends over 19 amino acids. The ends lost 2 bases at V and 4 bases at J; junction bases unmatched: 12. Patients at the Seattle site were enrolled during active infection and followed longitudinally.

This rearrangement joins TRBV6-2 or TRBV6-3 to TRBJ2-5, with TRBD2 matching over 14 bases. This TCR derives from a person between 65 and 79 years old with COVID-19, enrolled during active disease. The source material was peripheral blood. This chain's CDR3 is CASSYPTGLAGGPRETQYF. The CDR3 DNA reads TGTGCCAGCAGTTACCCGACCGGACTAGCGGGGGGCCCCCGAGAGACCCAGTACTTC.